Reported below is one T cell receptor (beta chain). Only a few counts were recorded for this clone. This receptor's antigen is unknown. It has no much larger one-base neighbor in the sample; base qualities were not kept. Including cysteine and phenylalanine, the CDR3 has 12 amino acids. The kept DNA is CDR3 alone, 36 bases in frame from the first base. Via the germline V gene, CDR1 is SGHVS and CDR2 FQNEAQ. A distance of 7 bases separates the germline ends of V and J, which lose 3 bases and 5 bases respectively. From each donor, a single peripheral blood sample of 100 to 150 mL on average was drawn into heparinised tubes. A BD FACSAria II and a panel including CD45RO, CCR7, CD25, CD127, CD95 and CD27 were used to sort naive, central memory, regulatory and stem cell-like memory CD4+ T cells. A purity above 98% was achieved for all sorted populations. PBMCs were isolated immediately by Lymphoprep density gradient centrifugation and stained directly without culture. So that batch effects would be minimized, each experiment stained and sorted samples in pairs, pairing one healthy donor with one patient.

This entry is derived from a study of beta chain features in type 1 diabetes (dated by TCRdb to 2017 to 2018). About the investigation overall: No differences in mean age, gender distribution, total cell number or subset yield were found between patients and healthy donors. A total of around 110,000,000 sorted cells were examined across all samples, and a strong correlation was observed between cell number per subset and RNA yield. In the study, recently diagnosed type 1 diabetes patients and matched healthy donors were compared on the TCRB repertoires of their sorted circulating CD4+ T cell subsets. Regulatory and stem cell-like memory subsets were obtained from only 8 patients and about eight healthy donors, while naive and central memory subsets were obtained from all 30 or so donors.

What the work shows at the level of the full study, not this receptor alone: The naive, central memory and regulatory TCRB repertoires appeared to resemble one another more closely among patients than among healthy donors. At VDJ recombination sites, type 1 diabetes patients had fewer insertions and more deleted nucleotides, which implies abnormalities in thymic rearrangement. Only small numbers of individuals were included in the HLA sub-analyses, which left unresolved whether HLA type had any influence on TCRB rearrangement. Sequencing cDNA rather than genomic DNA could over-represent highly expressing activated cells, although activation and CD3 levels did not differ between groups. A moderate but significant shortening of TCRB CDR3 length was observed in type 1 diabetes patients in all four CD4+ subsets. PCR might favor shorter templates, but patient and control samples were amplified and corrected together, so any skew would affect both groups equally.

The High Capacity cDNA Reverse Transcription Kit was used to reverse transcribe all of the isolated RNA, meaning that expressed TCRB transcripts were what got sequenced. Deep immunoSEQ sequencing was performed on naive, central memory and regulatory T cell samples, with an average of around 3.4 million total reads per sample. After sorted cells were lysed in RLT buffer, RNA was extracted with DNase-treated RNeasy Micro or Mini kits, with the choice depending on cell number. To prevent cross-contamination, each cell subset was processed individually, whereas patient and healthy donor samples were processed jointly. Using the immunoSEQ multiplex PCR, TCRB sequences were amplified from cDNA into 87-bp fragments spanning the CDR3 region. The amplicons were sequenced using the Illumina HiSeq platform. The authors processed their data as follows. Synthetic template baselines were used to correct PCR bias computationally, reads within Hamming distance 2 were collapsed, and singletons that could not be merged were discarded. Reads were aligned to IMGT to assign V, D and J genes, CDR3 length, and insertions or deletions at six rearrangement sites. Within each subset, clonotype counts were normalized to sorted cell number, after which true diversity and Gini coefficients were computed with the tcR R package. Repertoire sharing was quantified using the overlap coefficient calculated on TCRB nucleotide sequences. TCRdb obtained this table from immuneACCESS and retained in-frame rearrangements with V and J assigned. These tables miss some clones; where compared with another copy, unresolved V genes account for less than half of the shortfall, and the remainder is unexplained. V and J calls and clone size follow that table, whereas D and trimming were derived from the DNA. The sample table lists about 220,000 clones, approximately 11% of them with a count of one. Of the sample, approximately 1.5% falls within the top ten clones.

Sequencing was carried out using central memory CD4+ T cells from blood. The chain is made from TRBV7-8 and TRBJ1-1; no D gene is confidently identified. This receptor was identified in a young man in good health. The bases are TGTGCCAGCAGCTTCGGGTTTACTGAAGCTTTCTTT. This gives the protein CASSFGFTEAFF.